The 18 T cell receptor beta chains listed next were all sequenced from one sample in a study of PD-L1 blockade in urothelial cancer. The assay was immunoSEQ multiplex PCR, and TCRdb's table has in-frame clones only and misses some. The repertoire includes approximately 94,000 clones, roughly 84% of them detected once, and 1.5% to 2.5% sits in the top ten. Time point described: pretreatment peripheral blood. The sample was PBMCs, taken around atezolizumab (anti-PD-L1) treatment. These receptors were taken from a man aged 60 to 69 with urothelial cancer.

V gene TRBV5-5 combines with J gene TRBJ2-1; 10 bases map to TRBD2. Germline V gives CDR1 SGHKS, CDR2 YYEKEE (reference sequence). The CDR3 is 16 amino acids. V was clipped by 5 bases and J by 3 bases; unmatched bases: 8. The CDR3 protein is CASRTPSGRGYNEQFF. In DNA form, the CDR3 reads TGTGCCAGCAGAACTCCTAGCGGGAGAGGCTACAATGAGCAGTTCTTC. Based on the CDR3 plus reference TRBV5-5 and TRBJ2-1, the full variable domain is DAGVTQSPTHLIKTRGQQVTLRCSPISGHKSVSWYQQVLGQGPQFIFQYYEKEERGRGNFPDRFSARQFPNYSSELNVNALLLGDSALYLCASRTPSGRGYNEQFFGPGTRLTVL.

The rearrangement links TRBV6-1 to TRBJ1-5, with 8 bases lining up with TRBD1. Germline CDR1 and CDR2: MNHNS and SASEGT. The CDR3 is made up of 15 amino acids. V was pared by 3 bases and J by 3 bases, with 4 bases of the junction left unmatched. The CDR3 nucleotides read TGTGCCAGCAGTGAGAACAGGGGGGTCAATCAGCCCCAGCATTTT. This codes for CASSENRGVNQPQHF.

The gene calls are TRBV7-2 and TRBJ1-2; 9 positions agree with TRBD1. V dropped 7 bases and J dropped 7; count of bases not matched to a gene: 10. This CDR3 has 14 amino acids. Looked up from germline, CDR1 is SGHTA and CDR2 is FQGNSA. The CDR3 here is CASTPDRGTAGYTF. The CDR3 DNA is TGTGCCAGCACCCCTGACAGGGGGACTGCTGGCTACACCTTC.

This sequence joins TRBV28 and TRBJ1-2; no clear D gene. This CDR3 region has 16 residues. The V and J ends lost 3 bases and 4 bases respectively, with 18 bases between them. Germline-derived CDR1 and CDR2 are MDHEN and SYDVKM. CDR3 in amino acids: CASSLEGREVVYGYTF. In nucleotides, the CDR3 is TGTGCCAGCAGTTTGGAAGGGAGAGAGGTAGTCTATGGCTACACCTTC.

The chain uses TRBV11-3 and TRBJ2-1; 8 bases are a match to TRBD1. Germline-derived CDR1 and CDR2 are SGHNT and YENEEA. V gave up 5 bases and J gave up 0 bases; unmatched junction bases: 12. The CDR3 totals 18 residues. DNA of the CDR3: TGTGCCAGCAGCCTACAGGGGGTCGTACTGAGCTCCTACAATGAGCAGTTCTTC. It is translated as CASSLQGVVLSSYNEQFF.

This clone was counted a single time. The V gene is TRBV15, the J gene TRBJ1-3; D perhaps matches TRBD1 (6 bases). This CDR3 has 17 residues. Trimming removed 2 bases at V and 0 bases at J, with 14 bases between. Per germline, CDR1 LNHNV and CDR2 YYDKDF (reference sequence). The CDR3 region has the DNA TGTGCCACCAGCAGACTCCCCCCAGGGGACTCTGGAAACACCATATATTTT. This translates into CATSRLPPGDSGNTIYF.

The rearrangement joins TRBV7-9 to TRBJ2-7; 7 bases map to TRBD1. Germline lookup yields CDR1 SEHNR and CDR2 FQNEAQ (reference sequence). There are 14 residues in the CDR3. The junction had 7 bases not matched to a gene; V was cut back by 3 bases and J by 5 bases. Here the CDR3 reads CASSFGQGDDEQYF. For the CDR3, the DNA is TGTGCCAGCAGCTTCGGCCAGGGGGACGACGAGCAGTACTTC.

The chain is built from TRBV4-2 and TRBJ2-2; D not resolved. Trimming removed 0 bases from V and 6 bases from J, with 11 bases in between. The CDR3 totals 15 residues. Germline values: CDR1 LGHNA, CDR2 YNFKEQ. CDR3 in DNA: TGTGCCAGCAGCCAAGAGACCCCGAGGCCCGGGGAGCTGTTTTTT. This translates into CASSQETPRPGELFF.

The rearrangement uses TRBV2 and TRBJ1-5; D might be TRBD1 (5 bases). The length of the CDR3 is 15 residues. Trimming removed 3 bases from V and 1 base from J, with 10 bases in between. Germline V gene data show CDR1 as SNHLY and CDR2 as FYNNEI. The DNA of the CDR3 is TGTGCCAGCAGTGAGCAGGGTTTAAGCAATCAGCCCCAGCATTTT. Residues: CASSEQGLSNQPQHF. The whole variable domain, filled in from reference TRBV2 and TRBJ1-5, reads EPEVTQTPSHQVTQMGQEVILRCVPISNHLYFYWYRQILGQKVEFLVSFYNNEISEKSEIFDDQFSVERPDGSNFTLKIRSTKLEDSAMYFCASSEQGLSNQPQHFGDGTRLSIL.

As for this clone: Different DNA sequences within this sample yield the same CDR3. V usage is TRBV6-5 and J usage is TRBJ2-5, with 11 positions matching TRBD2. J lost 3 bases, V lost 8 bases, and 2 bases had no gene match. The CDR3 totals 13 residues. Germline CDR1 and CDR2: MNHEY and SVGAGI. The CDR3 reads CASRLAGKETQYF. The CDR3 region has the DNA TGTGCCAGCCGACTAGCGGGAAAAGAGACCCAGTACTTC.

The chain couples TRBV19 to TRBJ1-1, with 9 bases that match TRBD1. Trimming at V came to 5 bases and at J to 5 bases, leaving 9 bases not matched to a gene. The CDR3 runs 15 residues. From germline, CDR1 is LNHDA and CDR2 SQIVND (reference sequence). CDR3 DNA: TGTGCCAGTAGTTCACAGGGGGCATCGGGAACTGAAGCTTTCTTT. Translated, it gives CASSSQGASGTEAFF. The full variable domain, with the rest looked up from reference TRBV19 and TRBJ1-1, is DGGITQSPKYLFRKEGQNVTLSCEQNLNHDAMYWYRQDPGQGLRLIYYSQIVNDFQKGDIAEGYSVSREKKESFPLTVTSAQKNPTAFYLCASSSQGASGTEAFFGQGTRLTVV.

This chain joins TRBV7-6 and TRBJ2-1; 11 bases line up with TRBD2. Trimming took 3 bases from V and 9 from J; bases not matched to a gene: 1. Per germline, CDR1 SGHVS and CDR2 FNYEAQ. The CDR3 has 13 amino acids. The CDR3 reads CASSLTSGTEQFF. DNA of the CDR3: TGTGCCAGCAGCTTGACTAGCGGGACTGAGCAGTTCTTC.

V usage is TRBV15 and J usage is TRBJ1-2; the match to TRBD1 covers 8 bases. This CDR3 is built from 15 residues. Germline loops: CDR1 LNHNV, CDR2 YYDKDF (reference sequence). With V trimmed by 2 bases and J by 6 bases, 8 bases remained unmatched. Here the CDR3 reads CATSRNRGEVDGYTF. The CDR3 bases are TGTGCCACCAGCAGAAACAGGGGGGAAGTAGATGGCTACACCTTC.

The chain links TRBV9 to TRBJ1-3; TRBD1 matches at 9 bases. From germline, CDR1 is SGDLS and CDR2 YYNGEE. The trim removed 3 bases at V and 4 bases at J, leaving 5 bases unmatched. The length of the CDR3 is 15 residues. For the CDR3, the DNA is TGTGCCAGCAGCGCCGGACAGGGGCTCGGAAACACCATATATTTT. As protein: CASSAGQGLGNTIYF.

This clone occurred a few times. The CDR3 sequence: CTSSPTGVSGANVLTF. CDR3 nucleotide sequence: TGCACCAGCAGCCCTACGGGAGTCTCTGGGGCCAACGTCCTGACTTTC. This sequence joins TRBV1 and TRBJ2-6; the DNA was not used to check the table's D call, TRBD2. TRBV1 is a documented pseudogene. CDR3 length: 16 amino acids.

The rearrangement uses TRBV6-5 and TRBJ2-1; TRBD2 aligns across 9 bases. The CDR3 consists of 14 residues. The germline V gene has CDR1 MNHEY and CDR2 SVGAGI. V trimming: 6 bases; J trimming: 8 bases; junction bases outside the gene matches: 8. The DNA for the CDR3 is TGTGCCAGCAGGCCAGCGGGAGGTCTGTATGAGCAGTTCTTC. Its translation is CASRPAGGLYEQFF.

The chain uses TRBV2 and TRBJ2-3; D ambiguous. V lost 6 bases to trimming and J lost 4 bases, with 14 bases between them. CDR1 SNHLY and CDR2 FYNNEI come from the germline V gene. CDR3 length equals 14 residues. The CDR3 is CASREYILADTQYF. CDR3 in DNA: TGTGCCAGCAGGGAGTACATCCTGGCAGATACGCAGTATTTT.

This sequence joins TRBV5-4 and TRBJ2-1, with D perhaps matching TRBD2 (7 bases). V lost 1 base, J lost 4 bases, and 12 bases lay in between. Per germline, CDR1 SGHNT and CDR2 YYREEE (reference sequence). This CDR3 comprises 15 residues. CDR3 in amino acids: CASSLLAGAYNEQFF. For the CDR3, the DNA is TGTGCCAGCAGCTTGCTCGCGGGGGCTTACAATGAGCAGTTCTTC.